Below, 9 T cell receptor beta chains from the same sample are listed, as sequenced in a study of blood T cells in healthy people across ages. Primers used in a second PCR of about 7 to 11 cycles were a sample-barcoded 5' primer and a J-beta primer mix. TCRdb re-analysed the 5' RACE reads in MiXCR, keeping a single row per CDR3 protein. Of around 1,000,000 distinct CDR3 sequences detected, approximately 25% appear once; the ten largest clones hold approximately 0.79%. The sample also formed part of further work on T cells of mothers and their children.

The sample taken for sequencing was blood. The receptor set was obtained from a girl aged 2 to 10 in good health.

The gene calls are TRBV12-3 or TRBV12-4 and TRBJ1-2; maybe TRBD1 (6 bases). The ends were cut back, 2 bases at V and 6 bases at J, with 13 bases in the middle. The CDR3 spans 14 residues. The CDR3: CASSLRVRGDGYTF. CDR3 nucleotide sequence: TGTGCCAGCAGTTTAAGGGTCAGGGGTGATGGCTACACCTTC.

Comments on this clonotype: The junction departs from germline at one end; a sequencing error may be responsible. The chain has TRBV6-5 and TRBJ1-5; 8 positions agree with TRBD1. The CDR3 extends over 15 amino acids. Germline V gives CDR1 MNHEY, CDR2 SVGAGI. The CDR3: CASSLLQGARQPQHF. The CDR3 nucleotides are TGTGCCAGCAGTCTTCTTCAGGGGGCAAGACAGCCCCAGCACTTT.

This clonotype has just a few counts. Germline is not matched at one junction end, which may reflect a read error. The rearrangement links TRBV6-5 to TRBJ1-2; tentative D call: TRBD1 (6 bases). The CDR3 spans 14 residues. CDR1 is MNHEY, CDR2 SVGAGI, per germline. CDR3 protein: CASTGSGGLYGYTF. The CDR3 DNA follows: TGTGCCAGCACCGGGTCCGGGGGGCTCTATGGCTACACTTTC.

The chain is built from TRBV6-1 and TRBJ1-4; D gene ambiguous. This CDR3 comprises 13 residues. The V and J ends lost 8 bases and 4 bases respectively, with 11 bases between them. CDR1 MNHNS and CDR2 SASEGT come from the germline V gene. CDR3 bases: TGTGCCAGCGGTGGGCAGAGTAATGAAAAACTGTTTTTT. This codes for CASGGQSNEKLFF.

The rearrangement uses TRBV6-1 and TRBJ1-1; D not certain. Germline V CDR1 and CDR2: MNHNS, SASEGT. V dropped 2 bases and J dropped 4 bases, with 17 bases sitting between them. This CDR3 has 16 amino acids. The CDR3 region has the DNA TGTGCCAGCAGTGAAAAGTGGGCTGCGGGCGTCACTGAAGCTTTCTTT. Amino acids: CASSEKWAAGVTEAFF.

In this sample, this clonotype turned up a few times. Its ends do not fully match the called genes, so a read error is possible. The V gene is TRBV2, the J gene TRBJ2-7; TRBD1 agrees at 7 bases. Germline CDR1 and CDR2: SNHLY and FYNNEI. This CDR3 comprises 13 residues. The CDR3 protein is CASRSGQSYGQYF. The DNA of the CDR3 is TGTGCCAGCAGATCGGGACAGAGCTACGGGCAGTACTTC.

In DNA, the CDR3 is TGTGCCAGTTTTTCGACAGGGTGTAAGGATAACTATGGCTACACCTTC. This codes for CASFSTGCKDNYGYTF. The rearrangement links TRBV6-5 to TRBJ1-2, with 7 bases aligning to TRBD1. There are 16 residues in the CDR3. Unmatched junction bases numbered 14, after V lost 9 bases and J lost 1 base. The V gene's germline CDR1 is MNHEY and CDR2 SVGAGI.

This clonotype was counted between two and nine times. The chain has TRBV4-2 and TRBJ1-1; D gene uncertain. Trimming cost V 6 bases and J 9 bases, with 11 bases left between them. The CDR3 totals 11 residues. Germline values: CDR1 LGHNA, CDR2 YNFKEQ. The CDR3 sequence is CASSLNQQAFF. The CDR3 nucleotides are TGTGCCAGCAGTCTGAACCAGCAAGCTTTCTTT.

This sequence joins TRBV29-1 and TRBJ2-5, with D possibly called TRBD1 or TRBD2 (6 bases each). Trimming left V 6 bases short and J 0 bases short, with 11 bases between. The CDR3 extends over 13 amino acids. Germline loops: CDR1 SQVTM, CDR2 ANQGSEA. The CDR3 loop is CSVSGANQETQYF. The CDR3 DNA reads as TGCAGCGTGTCGGGGGCCAACCAAGAGACCCAGTACTTC.